These T cell receptor beta chains were read from a single sample in a study of blood T cell repertoires in COVID-19. Profiling relied on immunoSEQ multiplex PCR, and the TCRdb table lists in-frame clones only, not all of them. This sample yields 250,000 to 350,000 clones, of which roughly 80% are seen a single time; over 1.1% belongs to the top ten. Source material: peripheral blood. Every receptor here comes from a human donor with COVID-19, enrolled during active disease. The donor label of this sample is uncertain. Both conserved end residues are part of each CDR3. Fields, in order: D gene, V gene, J gene, clone size, CDR3 protein, CDR3 DNA. The D gene is left open where the match is weak. Rows give clone size only sometimes, using once, few, many, or a class for an expanded clone.

d_gene: TRBD1; v_gene: TRBV30; j_gene: TRBJ2-3; abundance: -; CDR3aa: CATNLIPPGTGDTQYF; CDR3nt: TGTGCTACGAATCTAATACCCCCGGGGACAGGGGATACGCAGTATTTT
d_gene: TRBD2; v_gene: TRBV9; j_gene: TRBJ2-3; abundance: once; CDR3aa: CASSVELAGGTDTQYF; CDR3nt: TGTGCCAGCAGCGTAGAGCTAGCGGGGGGCACAGATACGCAGTATTTT
d_gene: TRBD2; v_gene: TRBV14; j_gene: TRBJ2-3; abundance: -; CDR3aa: CASSAGTSGRVADTQYF; CDR3nt: TGTGCCAGCAGCGCCGGGACTAGCGGGAGGGTAGCAGATACGCAGTATTTT
d_gene: -; v_gene: TRBV29-1; j_gene: TRBJ1-2; abundance: few; CDR3aa: CSVAPDRIYGYTF; CDR3nt: TGCAGCGTCGCCCCCGACAGGATCTATGGCTACACCTTC
d_gene: -; v_gene: TRBV7-3; j_gene: TRBJ1-1; abundance: -; CDR3aa: CASSPNAGEGTEAFF; CDR3nt: TGTGCCAGCAGCCCAAACGCAGGGGAAGGCACTGAAGCTTTCTTT
d_gene: -; v_gene: TRBV2; j_gene: TRBJ2-7; abundance: -; CDR3aa: CASRRTLEQYF; CDR3nt: TGTGCCAGCAGGAGGACTCTCGAGCAGTACTTC
d_gene: -; v_gene: TRBV28; j_gene: TRBJ2-7; abundance: -; CDR3aa: CASSFTGPEQYF; CDR3nt: TGTGCCAGCAGTTTCACAGGGCCCGAGCAGTACTTC
d_gene: -; v_gene: TRBV5-1; j_gene: TRBJ1-4; abundance: -; CDR3aa: CASSFTGSNEKLFF; CDR3nt: TGCGCCAGCAGCTTCACCGGGTCGAATGAAAAACTGTTTTTT
d_gene: TRBD1; v_gene: TRBV5-6; j_gene: TRBJ1-1; abundance: -; CDR3aa: CASSLTDRVGTEAFF; CDR3nt: TGTGCCAGCAGCCTGACGGACAGGGTTGGGACTGAAGCTTTCTTT
d_gene: -; v_gene: TRBV10-3; j_gene: TRBJ2-1; abundance: -; CDR3aa: CAISGGDFQFF; CDR3nt: TGTGCCATCAGTGGGGGGGACTTTCAGTTCTTC
d_gene: TRBD1; v_gene: TRBV6-5; j_gene: TRBJ2-7; abundance: -; CDR3aa: CASSIDRVPYEQYF; CDR3nt: TGTGCCAGCAGTATCGACAGGGTCCCCTACGAGCAGTACTTC
d_gene: -; v_gene: TRBV7-9; j_gene: TRBJ1-3; abundance: -; CDR3aa: CASRSPGSGNTIYF; CDR3nt: TGTGCCAGCAGGTCTCCGGGGTCTGGAAACACCATATATTTT
d_gene: -; v_gene: TRBV5-1; j_gene: TRBJ2-5; abundance: once; CDR3aa: CASSWKGSGQETQYF; CDR3nt: TGCGCCAGCAGCTGGAAAGGGTCGGGGCAAGAGACCCAGTACTTC
d_gene: -; v_gene: TRBV6-2/TRBV6-3; j_gene: TRBJ1-5; abundance: -; CDR3aa: CASTPPGVGGQPQHF; CDR3nt: TGTGCCAGCACCCCCCCCGGTGTGGGAGGACAGCCCCAGCATTTT
d_gene: -; v_gene: TRBV30; j_gene: TRBJ1-1; abundance: -; CDR3aa: CAWSQGANTEAFF; CDR3nt: TGTGCCTGGAGTCAGGGCGCGAACACTGAAGCTTTCTTT
d_gene: -; v_gene: TRBV9; j_gene: TRBJ2-3; abundance: -; CDR3aa: CASSGYRENTQYF; CDR3nt: TGTGCCAGCAGCGGATACAGGGAAAATACGCAGTATTTT
d_gene: -; v_gene: TRBV5-4; j_gene: TRBJ2-7; abundance: -; CDR3aa: CASSTGTGVTYEQYF; CDR3nt: TGTGCCAGCAGCACGGGGACGGGGGTCACCTACGAGCAGTACTTC